These 15 T cell receptor beta chains were sequenced from one sample in a study of cytomegalovirus exposure and HLA in healthy donors. 13 Jbeta primers and 60 Vbeta primers were used for the PCR. The method was immunoSEQ multiplex PCR; TCRdb's version includes in-frame clones alone and lacks a portion of them. This sample yields fewer than 150,000 clones, of which 80% are seen a single time; about 2.2% belongs to the top ten. Material: PBMCs. The receptors derive from a man between 25 and 39 years old in good health and CMV-seronegative.

This sequence joins TRBV5-5 and TRBJ2-7; possible D gene TRBD1, 6 bases. The V end was cut by 0 bases, the J end by 5 bases, with 12 bases between. The CDR3 consists of 14 residues. CDR1 and CDR2 (germline): SGHKS, YYEKEE (reference sequence). The CDR3 region has the DNA TGTGCCAGCAGCTTGGTACAGGGTTGGAACGAGCAGTACTTC. The encoded protein is CASSLVQGWNEQYF.

The chain links TRBV5-1 to TRBJ2-7; no clear D gene. The germline V gene has CDR1 SGHRS and CDR2 YFSETQ. Between the trimmed V and J ends, which lost 1 base and 2 bases, there was a span of 10 bases. This CDR3 comprises 14 residues. DNA for the CDR3: TGCGCCAGCAGCTTGACAAGCGACCCCTACGAGCAGTACTTC. It is translated as CASSLTSDPYEQYF.

The V call is TRBV6-1, the J call TRBJ2-5; perhaps TRBD1 as D (5 bases). Trimming pared 6 bases from V and 10 bases from J, leaving 15 bases between. CDR1 MNHNS and CDR2 SASEGT come from the germline V gene. The CDR3 consists of 12 residues. For the CDR3, the DNA is TGTGCCAGCAGCTACCTCAGGGAAAGCCAGTACTTC. Protein product: CASSYLRESQYF.

The V gene is TRBV7-9, the J gene TRBJ2-3, with 7 bases that match TRBD2. Losses at the gene ends were 3 bases for V and 8 bases for J; bases not matched to a gene: 11. Per the germline V gene, CDR1 is SEHNR and CDR2 is FQNEAQ (reference sequence). The CDR3 spans 15 residues. CDR3 amino acids: CASSFGGGRSVTQYF. The CDR3, as DNA: TGTGCCAGCAGCTTTGGGGGAGGGCGATCAGTTACGCAGTATTTT.

This clone was detected once. The rearrangement joins TRBV10-3 to TRBJ1-1; unclear D gene. The CDR3 has 13 residues. Germline V CDR1 and CDR2: ENHRY, SYGVKD. V dropped 3 bases and J dropped 1 base, with 6 bases sitting between them. CDR3 protein: CAISDWQNTEAFF. CDR3 nucleotides: TGTGCCATCAGTGACTGGCAGAACACTGAAGCTTTCTTT.

The chain uses TRBV5-6 and TRBJ2-7; tentative D call: TRBD2 (6 bases). The V gene lost 0 bases and the J gene lost 5 bases, with 12 bases spanning the gap. The CDR3 loop spans 14 amino acids. The germline V gene has CDR1 SGHDT and CDR2 YYEEEE. For the CDR3, the DNA is TGTGCCAGCAGCTTGGCGGGAGTGAAGAACGAGCAGTACTTC. Protein product: CASSLAGVKNEQYF.

V and J are TRBV11-3 and TRBJ2-5; no firm D call. V was cut by 4 bases and J by 5 bases, with 11 bases left in between. Germline loops: CDR1 SGHNT, CDR2 YENEEA. This CDR3 comprises 13 residues. This chain's CDR3 is CASSSMGEETQYF. The CDR3 nucleotides are TGTGCCAGCAGCTCCATGGGCGAGGAGACCCAGTACTTC.

This chain links TRBV6-5 with TRBJ1-1; TRBD1 matches at 12 bases. The CDR3 covers 14 residues. V dropped 6 bases and J dropped 5; count of bases not matched to a gene: 4. Germline V lookup: CDR1 MNHEY, CDR2 SVGAGI. The DNA of the CDR3 is TGTGCCAGCAGACGGGACAGGGGGCTTACTGAAGCTTTCTTT. It encodes CASRRDRGLTEAFF.

The rearrangement joins TRBV4-1 to TRBJ2-2; D ambiguous. The CDR3 extends over 13 amino acids. Germline lookup yields CDR1 MGHRA and CDR2 YSYEKL. Deletions cut 2 bases from V and 2 bases from J, with 3 bases between. The CDR3 region is CASSQPNTGELFF. CDR3 DNA sequence: TGCGCCAGCAGCCAACCTAACACCGGGGAGCTGTTTTTT.

This clone was observed a handful of times. V gene TRBV5-4 combines with J gene TRBJ1-5, with D unclear. Trimming removed 4 bases from V and 4 bases from J, with 9 bases in between. Germline lookup yields CDR1 SGHNT and CDR2 YYREEE (reference sequence). This CDR3 comprises 13 residues. The chain's CDR3 is CASSRGLNQPQHF. The CDR3 nucleotides are TGTGCCAGCAGCCGCGGGCTAAATCAGCCCCAGCATTTT.

There are a few counts of this clone. The gene calls are TRBV5-4 and TRBJ1-2; weak D call: TRBD1 (5 bases). The CDR3 contains 13 residues. Germline-derived CDR1 and CDR2 are SGHNT and YYREEE (reference sequence). V dropped 5 bases and J dropped 0 bases, with 8 bases sitting between them. The CDR3: CASRGPSNYGYTF. CDR3 nucleotides: TGTGCCAGCAGGGGGCCTTCTAACTATGGCTACACCTTC.

V gene TRBV6-5 combines with J gene TRBJ2-7, with TRBD2 matching 13 bases. The CDR3 runs 15 residues. V dropped 5 bases and J dropped 3; count of bases not matched to a gene: 4. The germline V gene encodes CDR1 MNHEY and CDR2 SVGAGI. CDR3 sequence reads: CASSPGLAGVYEQYF. The CDR3 nucleotides are TGTGCCAGCAGTCCCGGACTAGCGGGAGTCTACGAGCAGTACTTC.

The genes are TRBV4-3 and TRBJ2-7; 14 positions agree with TRBD2. Germline CDR1 and CDR2: LGHNA and YSLEER. The length of the CDR3 is 16 residues. After removal of 0 bases from V and 5 bases from J, the junction contained 3 bases not matched to a gene. CDR3 amino acids: CASSQDRGLAGDEQYF. Written as DNA, the CDR3 is TGCGCCAGCAGCCAAGACCGGGGACTAGCGGGAGACGAGCAGTACTTC.

This chain joins TRBV27 and TRBJ2-7, with D possibly being TRBD1 (5 bases). The V end lost 6 bases, the J end lost 6 bases, and 9 bases lay between the germline ends. The germline CDR1 and CDR2 sequences are MNHEY and SMNVEV (reference sequence). This CDR3 is 11 amino acids long. Here the CDR3 DNA reads TGTGCCAGCAGGTTGGGGCTCGAGCAGTACTTC. Its translation: CASRLGLEQYF.

The CDR3 region has the DNA TGTGCCAGCAGTCCCTACAGGGAACGTCAGCCCCAGCATTTT. Translating gives CASSPYRERQPQHF. The chain couples TRBV28 to TRBJ1-5, with TRBD1 as a possible D gene (6 bases). Germline loops: CDR1 MDHEN, CDR2 SYDVKM. This CDR3 contains 14 residues. V lost 5 bases to trimming and J lost 6 bases, with 14 bases between them.